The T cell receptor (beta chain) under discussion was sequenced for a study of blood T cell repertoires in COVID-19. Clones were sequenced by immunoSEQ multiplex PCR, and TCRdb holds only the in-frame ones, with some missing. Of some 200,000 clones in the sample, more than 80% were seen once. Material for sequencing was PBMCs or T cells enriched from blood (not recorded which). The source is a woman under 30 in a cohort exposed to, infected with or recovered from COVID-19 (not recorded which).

Here the CDR3 DNA reads TGTGCCACCGACGACCCGGGAGTCAATGGCTACACCTTC. Its translation: CATDDPGVNGYTF. V and J are TRBV6-5 and TRBJ1-2; D is undetermined. V lost 10 bases and J 6 bases, leaving 18 bases between the germline ends. The CDR3 loop spans 13 amino acids. CDR1 MNHEY and CDR2 SVGAGI come from the germline V gene.